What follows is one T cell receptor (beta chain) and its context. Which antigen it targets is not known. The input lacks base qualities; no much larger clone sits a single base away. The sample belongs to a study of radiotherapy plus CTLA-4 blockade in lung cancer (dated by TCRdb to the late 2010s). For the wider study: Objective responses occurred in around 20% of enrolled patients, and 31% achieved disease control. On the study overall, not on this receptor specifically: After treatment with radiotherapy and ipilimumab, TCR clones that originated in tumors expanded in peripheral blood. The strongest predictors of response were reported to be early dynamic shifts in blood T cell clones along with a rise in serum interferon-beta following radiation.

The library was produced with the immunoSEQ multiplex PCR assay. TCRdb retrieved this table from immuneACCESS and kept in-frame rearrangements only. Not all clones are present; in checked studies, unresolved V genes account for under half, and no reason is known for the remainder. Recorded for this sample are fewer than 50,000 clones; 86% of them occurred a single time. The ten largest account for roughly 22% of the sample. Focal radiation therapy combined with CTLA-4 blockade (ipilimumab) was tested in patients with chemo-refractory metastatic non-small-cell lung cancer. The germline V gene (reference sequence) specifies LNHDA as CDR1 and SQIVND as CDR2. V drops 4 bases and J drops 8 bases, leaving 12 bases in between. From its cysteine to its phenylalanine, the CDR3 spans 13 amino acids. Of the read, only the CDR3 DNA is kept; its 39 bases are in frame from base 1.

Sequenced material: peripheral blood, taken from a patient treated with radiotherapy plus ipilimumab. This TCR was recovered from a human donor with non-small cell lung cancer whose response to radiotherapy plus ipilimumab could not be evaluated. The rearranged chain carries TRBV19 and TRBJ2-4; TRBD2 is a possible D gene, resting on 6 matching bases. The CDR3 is CASSRQGGDIQYF. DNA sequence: TGTGCCAGTAGTAGGCAGGGCGGGGACATTCAGTACTTC. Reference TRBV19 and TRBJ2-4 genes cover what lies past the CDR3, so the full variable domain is DGGITQSPKYLFRKEGQNVTLSCEQNLNHDAMYWYRQDPGQGLRLIYYSQIVNDFQKGDIAEGYSVSREKKESFPLTVTSAQKNPTAFYLCASSRQGGDIQYFGAGTRLSVL.